Below are 23 T cell receptor beta chains sequenced from a single sample in a study of cytomegalovirus exposure and HLA in healthy donors. Libraries were prepared by immunoSEQ multiplex PCR; TCRdb keeps only in-frame clonotypes and omits some of them. Among under 250,000 clones listed, 80% to 85% were seen once. The specimen was PBMCs. These receptors all stem from a woman aged 30 to 39 in good health and CMV-seronegative.

The gene calls are TRBV5-6 and TRBJ2-5; a weak D match, TRBD1 (5 bases). Germline values: CDR1 SGHDT, CDR2 YYEEEE. This CDR3 has 13 residues. The V and J ends lost 1 base and 5 bases respectively, with 9 bases between them. This CDR3 is CASSLQGSETQYF. CDR3 DNA: TGTGCCAGCAGCTTGCAGGGTTCGGAGACCCAGTACTTC.

This clone was seen a few times. The rearrangement uses TRBV7-9 and TRBJ1-3; D possibly corresponds to TRBD1 (5 bases). There are 14 residues in the CDR3. Germline lookup yields CDR1 SEHNR and CDR2 FQNEAQ (reference sequence). V lost 4 bases and J lost 1, with 8 bases in between. CDR3 residues: CASSSDSSGNTIYF. The CDR3 bases are TGTGCCAGCAGCTCAGACAGTTCTGGAAACACCATATATTTT. Full variable domain (missing parts from reference TRBV7-9 and TRBJ1-3): DTGVSQNPRHKITKRGQNVTFRCDPISEHNRLYWYRQTLGQGPEFLTYFQNEAQLEKSRLLSDRFSAERPKGSFSTLEIQRTEQGDSAMYLCASSSDSSGNTIYFGEGSWLTVV.

This clone was counted between two and nine times. V is TRBV6-5 and J is TRBJ2-7, with D unclear. The V and J ends lost 7 bases and 0 bases respectively, with 10 bases between them. The CDR3 extends over 13 amino acids. The germline V gene has CDR1 MNHEY and CDR2 SVGAGI. This CDR3 reads CASNADNSYEQYF. The CDR3 nucleotides read TGTGCCAGCAACGCAGACAACTCCTACGAGCAGTACTTC.

This rearrangement joins TRBV7-9 to TRBJ1-2; possible D gene TRBD1, 6 bases. Germline V gene data show CDR1 as SEHNR and CDR2 as FQNEAQ (reference sequence). CDR3 length: 16 amino acids. Trimming cost V 0 bases and J 2 bases, with 13 bases left between them. For the CDR3, the DNA is TGTGCCAGCAGCTTAGCAACTGACAGGATCAACTATGGCTACACCTTC. Its protein product is CASSLATDRINYGYTF.

This clone was seen only once. This chain links TRBV6-1 with TRBJ2-1; 9 bases agree with TRBD2. The V gene's germline CDR1 is MNHNS and CDR2 SASEGT. CDR3 length: 15 amino acids. The V segment lost 11 bases and the J segment 3 bases; nucleotides outside the gene matches: 11. The CDR3: CASKRASGIYNEQFF. The CDR3 nucleotides read TGTGCCTCAAAACGGGCTAGCGGGATCTACAATGAGCAGTTCTTC.

V is TRBV7-8 and J is TRBJ2-1; 10 bases are shared with TRBD2. The V segment lost 0 bases and the J segment 1 base; nucleotides outside the gene matches: 9. The CDR3 is 19 amino acids. Germline lookup yields CDR1 SGHVS and CDR2 FQNEAQ. The CDR3 reads CASSLATNPAGGSYNEQFF. The CDR3 region has the DNA TGTGCCAGCAGCTTAGCCACAAACCCAGCGGGGGGGTCCTACAATGAGCAGTTCTTC.

The V and J genes are TRBV5-1 and TRBJ2-1; possibly TRBD2 for D (6 bases). Trimming cost V 4 bases and J 0 bases, with 17 bases left between them. Germline V CDR1 and CDR2: SGHRS, YFSETQ. This CDR3 comprises 17 residues. The CDR3 region has the DNA TGCGCCAGCAGCCCGAGCCTCCGGACTACCTCCTACAATGAGCAGTTCTTC. It encodes CASSPSLRTTSYNEQFF.

The chain joins TRBV27 to TRBJ1-5; TRBD1 aligns across 8 bases. The CDR3 extends over 13 amino acids. Trimming cost V 5 bases and J 7 bases; bases outside gene matches: 4. In germline, CDR1 is MNHEY, CDR2 SMNVEV (reference sequence). CDR3 in DNA: TGTGCCAGCAGTCCAGGGGGCGGACAGCCCCAGCATTTT. Translated: CASSPGGGQPQHF.

This clone was seen only once. The CDR3 sequence: CASSLADLRGTQYF. The CDR3 bases are TGTGCCAGCAGTCTAGCGGACCTACGGGGTACGCAGTATTTT. J is TRBJ2-3 and V is TRBV6-1; 7 bases match TRBD2. This CDR3 is built from 14 residues. V dropped 5 bases and J dropped 8; count of bases not matched to a gene: 10. Germline values: CDR1 MNHNS, CDR2 SASEGT.

The chain links TRBV2 to TRBJ2-2; 7 nucleotides match TRBD1. J gave up 1 base and V 6 bases, and 2 bases lay outside the gene matches. Germline CDR1 and CDR2: SNHLY and FYNNEI. The CDR3 spans 14 residues. The CDR3 is CASRQGKNTGELFF. CDR3 DNA: TGTGCCAGCAGACAGGGGAAGAACACCGGGGAGCTGTTTTTT.

This clone occurred a few times. The CDR3 spells CASTGTGDTGELFF. Written as DNA, the CDR3 is TGTGCCAGTACCGGGACAGGAGACACCGGGGAGCTGTTTTTT. The V and J genes are TRBV19 and TRBJ2-2, with 8 bases fitting TRBD1. V lost 7 bases, J lost 3 bases, and 4 bases stayed unmatched. Per the germline V gene, CDR1 is LNHDA and CDR2 is SQIVND (reference sequence). This CDR3 contains 14 residues.

The rearrangement uses TRBV30 and TRBJ1-5, with 8 bases identical to TRBD1. The CDR3 runs 15 residues. Germline V gene lookup returns CDR1 GTSNPN and CDR2 SVGIG (reference sequence). Trimming at V came to 0 bases and at J to 9 bases, leaving 10 bases not matched to a gene. CDR3 coding DNA: TGTGCCTGGAGTGTACGTGGACAGGGAAAGGCGCCCCAGCATTTT. Amino acid sequence: CAWSVRGQGKAPQHF.

This clone was detected a few times. The DNA of the CDR3 is TGTGCCAGTAGTCCATATGACAGGGGTGGCTACACCTTC. Protein sequence: CASSPYDRGGYTF. The chain recombines TRBV19 with TRBJ1-2; 8 bases fit TRBD1. Trimming removed 5 bases from V and 7 bases from J; junction bases left unmatched: 6. Per germline, CDR1 LNHDA and CDR2 SQIVND (reference sequence). CDR3 length: 13 residues. The full variable domain, its missing parts supplied by reference TRBV19 and TRBJ1-2, is DGGITQSPKYLFRKEGQNVTLSCEQNLNHDAMYWYRQDPGQGLRLIYYSQIVNDFQKGDIAEGYSVSREKKESFPLTVTSAQKNPTAFYLCASSPYDRGGYTFGSGTRLTVV.

This clone came up a few times. J is TRBJ1-1 and V is TRBV6-6, with D perhaps TRBD1 (6 bases). Germline V gene sequence: CDR1 MNHNY, CDR2 SVGAGI (reference sequence). The V gene lost 4 bases and the J gene lost 0 bases, with 9 bases spanning the gap. The length of the CDR3 is 14 residues. This chain's CDR3 is CASSSQGVNTEAFF. CDR3 DNA sequence: TGTGCCAGCAGTTCACAGGGCGTGAACACTGAAGCTTTCTTT.

In its sample, this clone was seen a few times. The chain carries TRBV18 and TRBJ2-6; 7 bases match TRBD1. J gave up 0 bases and V 0 bases, and 8 bases lay outside the gene matches. Germline assignment: CDR1 KGHSH and CDR2 LQKENI. The CDR3 is 19 amino acids. The CDR3 sequence: CASSPPPRTGGSGANVLTF. DNA of the CDR3: TGTGCCAGCTCACCACCGCCAAGGACAGGCGGCTCTGGGGCCAACGTCCTGACTTTC.

The J gene is TRBJ2-1, the V gene TRBV19; 7 nucleotides agree with TRBD2. CDR1 is LNHDA, CDR2 SQIVND, per germline (reference sequence). V gave up 0 bases and J gave up 8 bases; unmatched junction bases: 13. The length of the CDR3 is 17 residues. Here the CDR3 reads CASSIDRVAGYGYEQFF. CDR3 nucleotides: TGTGCCAGTAGTATAGATCGGGTAGCGGGTTATGGCTATGAGCAGTTCTTC.

Comments on this clone: At one boundary the junction diverges from the germline segment, which might be a read error. This chain joins TRBV5-1 and TRBJ2-1; 8 bases map to TRBD2. CDR1 SGHRS and CDR2 YFSETQ come from the germline V gene. The CDR3 spans 21 residues. The CDR3 reads CASSLVPAAVGGRPSFNEQFF. The CDR3 DNA sequence: TGCGCCAGCAGCTTGGTGCCAGCGGCTGTGGGCGGGAGGCCATCCTTCAATGAGCAGTTCTTC.

The rearrangement joins TRBV5-1 to TRBJ2-7; 8 bases fit TRBD1. This CDR3 has 16 amino acids. Germline trimming cut 0 bases from V and 3 bases from J; bases unmatched to any gene: 8. Germline V lookup: CDR1 SGHRS, CDR2 YFSETQ. The CDR3 DNA follows: TGCGCCAGCAGCTTGGCGGGACAGGCTGAGGGCTACGAGCAGTACTTC. Protein: CASSLAGQAEGYEQYF.

This chain joins TRBV30 and TRBJ2-5, with unresolved D. There are 12 residues in the CDR3. V was trimmed by 0 bases and J by 5 bases, leaving 7 bases between them. The V gene's germline CDR1 is GTSNPN and CDR2 SVGIG (reference sequence). This CDR3 reads CAWSVLWETQYF. The CDR3 DNA is TGTGCCTGGAGTGTACTATGGGAGACCCAGTACTTC.

The sample holds one count of this clone. The CDR3 loop is CASLPGGFYTEAFF. In DNA form, the CDR3 reads TGTGCCAGCCTTCCAGGGGGGTTCTACACTGAAGCTTTCTTT. The rearrangement links TRBV6-6 to TRBJ1-1, with 7 bases aligning to TRBD1. J was trimmed by 3 bases and V by 8 bases; bases with no gene match: 9. Germline CDR1 and CDR2: MNHNY and SVGAGI (reference sequence). The CDR3 covers 14 residues.

The V gene is TRBV7-6, the J gene TRBJ2-5; 10 nucleotides line up with TRBD1. The CDR3 is 13 residues long. Losses at the gene ends were 4 bases for V and 4 bases for J; bases not matched to a gene: 0. CDR1 is SGHVS, CDR2 FNYEAQ, per germline. CDR3 sequence: CASSWTGGETQYF. The CDR3 bases are TGTGCCAGCAGCTGGACAGGGGGAGAGACCCAGTACTTC.

The J gene is TRBJ1-5, the V gene TRBV28; a weak D match, TRBD1 (5 bases). V was pared by 3 bases and J by 5 bases, with 11 bases between. This CDR3 has 14 residues. The V gene's germline CDR1 is MDHEN and CDR2 SYDVKM. CDR3 bases: TGTGCCAGCAGTTTGACAGAACGTTATCAGCCCCAGCATTTT. Protein: CASSLTERYQPQHF.

The gene calls are TRBV10-2 and TRBJ1-6, with 7 positions matching TRBD1. CDR3 size: 15 residues. Germline CDR1 WSHSY, CDR2 SAAADI. J was trimmed by 7 bases and V by 6 bases; bases with no gene match: 9. CDR3 residues: CASREGDSRNSPLHF. In nucleotides, the CDR3 is TGCGCCAGCAGGGAGGGGGACAGCCGAAATTCACCCCTCCACTTT.